The sequence of this TCR beta chain was determined in a study of beta chain features in type 1 diabetes. Study findings and constraints: Among patients with Type 1 diabetes, TCRB CDR3s were moderately but significantly shorter in every one of the four CD4+ subsets. Cells with high TCR expression could be over-represented by cDNA sequencing. In type 1 diabetes patients, VDJ junctions had fewer insertions; deletions at these junctions were more frequent.

CD45RO/CCR7/CD25/CD127/CD95/CD27 separated CD4+ naive, central memory, regulatory and stem cell-like memory cells by sorting. V was pared by 4 bases and J by 5 bases, with 9 bases of the junction left unmatched. The CDR3 sequence is 15 residues long. Per the germline V gene, CDR1 is MDHEN and CDR2 is SYDVKM. Of the isolated RNA, all was reverse transcribed, and so the sequenced material was expressed TCRB transcripts. The repertoire was sequenced with immunoSEQ multiplex PCR; TCRdb's copy has only in-frame clones and lacks some. Among some 640,000 clones listed, more than 13% were seen once. In the case of this clone: Its antigen is unidentified.

This clonotype was obtained from a man aged 18 to 29 with type 1 diabetes. This chain uses TRBV28 with TRBJ2-7; 9 bases agree with TRBD1. Sequenced material: naive CD4+ T cells from blood. CDR3 sequence: CASSSRGTGTNEQYF. The CDR3 DNA sequence: TGTGCCAGCAGTTCCCGTGGGACAGGGACCAACGAGCAGTACTTC.